The 16 T cell receptor beta chains reported below all come from one sample, sequenced in a study of breast tumors, draining lymph nodes, adjacent tissues. TCRdb processed the multiplex PCR reads anew with MiXCR; each CDR3 protein has one entry. This sample carries about 140,000 distinct CDR3 sequences, about 22% of them seen once, and the ten largest clones take roughly 2.7%. Axillary draining lymph nodes of breast cancer patients supplied the node samples. Sequencing was carried out using axillary lymph node tissue. Every receptor here comes from a female donor with breast cancer. Some clones in this sample may be carry-over from other donors' samples.

As regards this clonotype: A much larger clone sits a single nucleotide away, making a read error possible. The conserved final phenylalanine or tryptophan is absent from the CDR3, which likely points to a read error. The chain couples TRBV14 to TRBJ2-1; D gene unclear. Deletions cut 1 base from V and 2 bases from J, with 6 bases between. The CDR3 extends over 14 amino acids. The germline V gene has CDR1 SGHDN and CDR2 FVKESK. The CDR3 DNA is TGTGCCAGCAGCCAAGTCCTGGCCTACAATGAGCAGTTCCTC. Protein sequence: CASSQVLAYNEQFL.

In its sample, this clonotype was seen many times. The chain combines TRBV6-1 with TRBJ2-7; D perhaps matches TRBD1 (5 bases). The CDR3 length is 15 residues. V was pared by 6 bases and J by 2 bases, with 17 bases between. Germline V CDR1 and CDR2: MNHNS, SASEGT. The CDR3 sequence: CASRQAPGLTYEQYF. The CDR3 DNA reads as TGTGCCAGCAGACAAGCTCCAGGGTTAACCTACGAGCAGTACTTC.

The chain carries TRBV28 and TRBJ1-5; 7 nucleotides align to TRBD1. CDR1 and CDR2 (germline): MDHEN, SYDVKM. The CDR3 has 15 residues. V lost 4 bases, J lost 11 bases, and 14 bases stayed unmatched. The CDR3 coding sequence is TGTGCCAGCAGTTCCTCCGACAGGGCCGCGGGAGCCCAGCATTTT. It yields the protein CASSSSDRAAGAQHF.

In this sample, this clonotype turned up a few times. A read error may be the cause here, since a much bigger clone is one base away. The chain links TRBV2 to TRBJ1-2, with 9 bases matching TRBD1. Germline V gene data show CDR1 as SNHLY and CDR2 as FYNNEI. The CDR3 is made up of 14 amino acids. CDR3 region: CACSEDRGVGGYTF. The CDR3 DNA reads TGTGCCTGCAGTGAGGACAGGGGTGTAGGTGGCTACACCTTC.

At least ten counts were recorded for this clonotype. This sequence joins TRBV2 and TRBJ2-7, with D unclear. CDR3 length: 11 amino acids. V gave up 6 bases and J gave up 5 bases, with 8 bases separating them. CDR1 and CDR2 (germline): SNHLY, FYNNEI. CDR3 sequence reads: CASSATHEQYF. In DNA, the CDR3 is TGTGCCAGCAGCGCCACTCACGAGCAGTACTTC.

The rearrangement links TRBV19 to TRBJ2-3; 10 bases fit TRBD1. CDR1 and CDR2 from the germline V gene are LNHDA and SQIVND (reference sequence). The CDR3 length is 16 residues. Losses at the gene ends were 7 bases for V and 4 bases for J; bases not matched to a gene: 11. CDR3 amino acids: CASMGQGSLAPDTQYF. CDR3 sequence (DNA): TGTGCCAGTATGGGACAGGGGTCTTTGGCCCCAGATACGCAGTATTTT.

V is TRBV5-6 and J is TRBJ1-4; 7 bases fit TRBD1. Germline assignment: CDR1 SGHDT and CDR2 YYEEEE. V trimming: 1 base; J trimming: 5 bases; junction bases outside the gene matches: 5. CDR3 length: 15 residues. The CDR3 nucleotides read TGTGCCAGCAGCTTGCTCGACAGGGAGAATGAAAAACTGTTTTTT. It is translated as CASSLLDRENEKLFF.

Turning to this clonotype: A much more abundant neighbour one base away suggests this may be a read error. The gene calls are TRBV3-1 and TRBJ2-3, with a weak D call TRBD2 (5 bases). CDR3 size: 15 residues. Germline values: CDR1 LGHDT, CDR2 YNNKEL (reference sequence). CDR3 protein: CASSRRRLPTDAQYF. DNA for the CDR3: TGTGCCAGCAGCCGGAGGAGACTCCCCACAGATGCGCAGTATTTT.

A remark on this clonotype: This may come from a read error, since a much larger clone is one base off. The chain links TRBV6-6 to TRBJ1-2; D may be TRBD1 (5 bases). From germline, CDR1 is MNHNY and CDR2 SVGAGI (reference sequence). The CDR3 is made up of 13 amino acids. CDR3 in amino acids: CASNSGTFNGHTF. The CDR3 DNA is TGTGCCAGCAATTCAGGGACTTTCAATGGCCACACCTTC.

This chain links TRBV20-1 with TRBJ2-5, with TRBD2 as a possible D gene (5 bases). The germline V gene encodes CDR1 DFQATT and CDR2 SNEGSKA (reference sequence). The CDR3 loop spans 11 amino acids. Trimming shortened V by 2 bases and J by 9 bases, and 10 bases separated the two germline ends. The CDR3 region has the DNA TGCAGTGCTAGACCCCAGGAGGCCCAGTACTTC. Residues: CSARPQEAQYF.

The sample holds many counts of this clonotype. The V gene is TRBV6-2 or TRBV6-3, the J gene TRBJ2-2, with 10 bases lining up with TRBD1. The CDR3 loop spans 15 amino acids. Per the germline V gene, CDR1 is MNHEY and CDR2 is SVGEGT. V lost 4 bases to trimming and J lost 6 bases; unmatched junction nucleotides: 5. CDR3 amino acids: CASSFGTGVPGELFF. The DNA for the CDR3 is TGTGCCAGCAGTTTTGGGACAGGGGTCCCCGGGGAGCTGTTTTTT.

The rearrangement links TRBV20-1 to TRBJ2-7; D uncertain. Deletions cut 7 bases from V and 7 bases from J, with 14 bases between. Germline CDR1 DFQATT, CDR2 SNEGSKA (reference sequence). The CDR3 length is 11 residues. The DNA for the CDR3 is TGCAGTGTTAGTTCGTGGGGTGAGCAGTACTTC. It is translated as CSVSSWGEQYF.

This clonotype has a count of ten or more. Here the CDR3 reads CASTPRGTSYNEQFF. CDR3 in DNA: TGTGCCAGCACCCCGCGAGGGACCTCCTACAATGAGCAGTTCTTC. The chain employs TRBV5-6 and TRBJ2-1; D could derive from TRBD1 or TRBD2 (5 bases each). Germline CDR1 is SGHDT and CDR2 is YYEEEE. The V and J ends lost 6 bases and 0 bases respectively, with 13 bases between them. The CDR3 extends over 15 amino acids.

This clonotype was observed many times. This chain uses TRBV5-1 with TRBJ2-7; D is unclear. Germline V CDR1 and CDR2: SGHRS, YFSETQ. With 1 base removed from V and 0 bases from J, the gap between germline ends came to 11 bases. This CDR3 is 15 amino acids long. The CDR3 DNA reads TGCGCCAGCAGCTTGACGGCAGATAGCTCCTACGAGCAGTACTTC. Translating it yields CASSLTADSSYEQYF.

This clonotype was seen many times. The CDR3 DNA reads as TGTGCCAGCAGCGAGAGGGATACGCAGTATTTT. Translated: CASSERDTQYF. This chain uses TRBV6-6 with TRBJ2-3, with unresolved D. The CDR3 has 11 amino acids. Germline-derived CDR1 and CDR2 are MNHNY and SVGAGI (reference sequence). V lost 6 bases and J 6 bases, leaving 7 bases between the germline ends.

This clonotype was counted many times. The chain combines TRBV3-1 with TRBJ2-7; 8 bases line up with TRBD1. This CDR3 contains 12 residues. Trimming at V came to 6 bases and at J to 7 bases, leaving 5 bases not matched to a gene. Germline CDR1 reads LGHDT; CDR2 reads YNNKEL (reference sequence). The CDR3 DNA reads as TGTGCCAGCAGATCAGGGGGCGCTGAGCAGTACTTC. Its translation is CASRSGGAEQYF.